This is a list of T cell receptor beta chains from one sample in a study of blood T cells in healthy people across ages. TCRdb passed the 5' RACE reads through MiXCR, listing each CDR3 protein once. The sample records over 1,500,000 distinct CDR3 sequences, around half being singletons. The specimen was blood. The receptors originated from a woman aged 40 to 50 in good health. Each CDR3 is given with its conserved first and last residue. The D gene is left open where the match is weak. The size field is filled for only some rows; it gives once, few, many or a size class.

CDR3aa: CATSDRTGPRGKLFF
CDR3nt: TGTGCCACCAGTGATCGGACAGGGCCAAGAGGAAAACTGTTTTTT
abundance: few
v_gene: TRBV24-1
j_gene: TRBJ1-4
d_gene: TRBD1

CDR3aa: CSARPWGTQNTEAFF
CDR3nt: TGCAGTGCTAGACCCTGGGGCACCCAGAACACTGAAGCTTTCTTT
abundance: -
v_gene: TRBV20-1
j_gene: TRBJ1-1
d_gene: -

CDR3aa: CSVENALSGGRTDTQYF
CDR3nt: TGCAGCGTTGAAAATGCACTCAGCGGGGGGCGGACAGATACGCAGTATTTT
abundance: once
v_gene: TRBV29-1
j_gene: TRBJ2-3
d_gene: TRBD2

CDR3aa: CASSHHGGLGYEQYF
CDR3nt: TGTGCCAGCAGCCACCACGGGGGGTTGGGATACGAGCAGTACTTC
abundance: -
v_gene: TRBV7-9
j_gene: TRBJ2-7
d_gene: TRBD2

CDR3aa: CSARILRRATNEKLFF
CDR3nt: TGCAGTGCTAGAATTTTGAGAAGGGCAACTAATGAAAAACTGTTTTTT
abundance: -
v_gene: TRBV20-1
j_gene: TRBJ1-4
d_gene: -

CDR3aa: CASSHLGGAGANVLTF
CDR3nt: TGTGCCAGCAGCCATTTAGGGGGCGCTGGGGCCAACGTCCTGACTTTC
abundance: -
v_gene: TRBV14
j_gene: TRBJ2-6
d_gene: TRBD1

CDR3aa: CASSVEGDSYSYTF
CDR3nt: TGTGCCAGCAGCGTAGAGGGTGACAGCTATAGCTACACCTTC
abundance: -
v_gene: TRBV9
j_gene: TRBJ1-2
d_gene: -

CDR3aa: CATSDGSRAQHF
CDR3nt: TGTGCCACCAGTGATGGGAGTCGGGCCCAGCATTTT
abundance: -
v_gene: TRBV24-1
j_gene: TRBJ1-5
d_gene: -

CDR3aa: CASSQDEGYNYGYTF
CDR3nt: TGCGCCAGCAGCCAAGACGAGGGGTATAACTATGGCTACACCTTC
abundance: few
v_gene: TRBV4-3
j_gene: TRBJ1-2
d_gene: -

CDR3aa: CASSFQGLNTDTQYF
CDR3nt: TGTGCCAGCAGTTTCCAGGGATTAAACACAGATACGCAGTATTTT
abundance: -
v_gene: TRBV28
j_gene: TRBJ2-3
d_gene: -

CDR3aa: CASTQTGGFSGANVLTF
CDR3nt: TGTGCCAGCACCCAGACAGGGGGCTTCTCTGGGGCCAACGTCCTGACTTTC
abundance: -
v_gene: TRBV6-2/TRBV6-3
j_gene: TRBJ2-6
d_gene: TRBD1

CDR3aa: CASSLNDPEVQETQYF
CDR3nt: TGCGCCAGCAGCCTTAACGACCCCGAAGTTCAAGAGACCCAGTACTTC
abundance: -
v_gene: TRBV10-2
j_gene: TRBJ2-5
d_gene: -

CDR3aa: CSALTGGLKEQYF
CDR3nt: TGCAGTGCCTTGACAGGGGGCCTGAAGGAGCAGTACTTC
abundance: few
v_gene: TRBV20-1
j_gene: TRBJ2-7
d_gene: TRBD1

CDR3aa: CASSLVSGGLYYNEQFF
CDR3nt: TGTGCCAGCAGCTTAGTTTCGGGGGGGCTCTACTACAATGAGCAGTTCTTC
abundance: few
v_gene: TRBV11-2
j_gene: TRBJ2-1
d_gene: TRBD2

CDR3aa: CASSEGPSAYYEQYF
CDR3nt: TGTGCCAGCAGTGAGGGACCGTCCGCATACTACGAGCAGTACTTC
abundance: -
v_gene: TRBV6-1
j_gene: TRBJ2-7
d_gene: -